The T cell receptor beta chain described here comes from a study of shared clonotypes between healthy human individuals. At the level of the study: Per-donor plates numbered three CD4 naive, three CD4 memory, two CD8 naive and one CD8 memory. Study results and limitations: Sampling used blood alone; tissue repertoires probably differ.

Method: immunoSEQ multiplex PCR; TCRdb's copy keeps in-frame clones and lacks some. There are some 2 million clones in the sample; 85% to 95% occur only once, and 0.1% to 0.15% lies in the top ten. To note about this clone: The antigen is undetermined.

CDR1 is SGHTA, CDR2 FQGNSA, per germline. The CDR3 spans 15 residues. The V and J ends lost 5 bases and 7 bases respectively, with 15 bases between them. A split of CD4+ cells into CD45RA+ naive and CD45RA-negative memory subsets was performed. This clonotype was sampled from a man aged 18 to 30 in good health. This chain joins TRBV7-2 and TRBJ1-6; D is uncertain. Sequenced material: naive CD4+ T cells sorted from blood. The subset was: CD45RA+ positively selected. The CDR3 here is CASSISTEVNSPLHF. As DNA, the CDR3 is TGTGCCAGCAGCATAAGTACCGAGGTCAATTCACCCCTCCACTTT.